The 2 T cell receptor beta chains reported below all come from one sample, sequenced in a study of blood T cell repertoires in COVID-19 (dated by TCRdb to 2018 to 2020). Library preparation employed the immunoSEQ multiplex PCR assay. As stored in TCRdb, this immuneACCESS dataset retains in-frame rearrangements with V and J assigned. A fraction of the clones does not appear; measured against another copy, unresolved V genes explain less than half of the discrepancy, and the remainder lacks a known reason. Counted in this sample were tens of thousands of clones; roughly 90% of them appeared once. The ten largest clones capture about 4.9% of the sample. The sample taken for sequencing was peripheral blood. These receptors originate from a man aged 55 to 70 with COVID-19, enrolled during active disease.

The chain uses TRBV19 and TRBJ2-1, with D uncertain. With 3 bases removed from V and 0 bases from J, the gap between germline ends came to 9 bases. The CDR3 consists of 15 residues. In germline, CDR1 is LNHDA, CDR2 SQIVND (reference sequence). CDR3 bases: TGTGCCAGTAGTATTTTACAGAACTCCTACAATGAGCAGTTCTTC. Residues: CASSILQNSYNEQFF.

The rearrangement links TRBV7-9 to TRBJ1-4, with D possibly matching TRBD1 (5 bases). Trimming stripped 3 bases from V and 7 bases from J, with 18 bases between. Germline V CDR1 and CDR2: SEHNR, FQNEAQ (reference sequence). The CDR3 loop spans 16 amino acids. CDR3 residues: CASSLAEGPGGEKLFF. As DNA, the CDR3 is TGTGCCAGCAGCTTGGCGGAGGGGCCGGGAGGTGAAAAACTGTTTTTT.